This T cell receptor beta chain was recovered during a study of blood T cells in healthy people across ages. Primers used in a second PCR of roughly 6 to 12 cycles were a sample-barcoded 5' primer and a J-beta primer mix. Every sample returned 2.5 million or more CDR3-containing paired-end reads. Via MiXCR, TCRdb re-called the 5' RACE reads, giving one row per CDR3 protein. The sample lists some 1.4 million distinct CDR3 sequences, 35% to 45% occurring once. Germline CDR1 is ENHRY and CDR2 is SYGVKD. There are 14 residues in the CDR3. Points on this clonotype: Germline is not matched at one junction end, which may reflect a read error.

The sequenced sample was blood. This sequence joins TRBV10-3 and TRBJ1-5; D call uncertain. The sequence came from a woman aged 18-29 years in good health. CDR3 residues: CTISESASNQPQHF. For the CDR3, the DNA is TGTACCATCAGTGAGTCTGCTAGCAATCAGCCCCAGCATTTT.